The present TCR beta chain was sequenced within a study of blood T cell repertoires in COVID-19. For the study at large: Donors in the United States, Italy and Spain gave samples during acute or convalescent COVID-19. PBMCs, B-cell-depleted T cells, or T cells provided the cDNA or gDNA that made up the material.

Original processing methods: How many nucleated cells were present was estimated from reference gene primer amplification. The data were produced by immunoSEQ multiplex PCR, yet TCRdb's version contains in-frame clones alone and is incomplete. The V and J calls and clone size come from that table; D and trimming were worked out from the DNA. Of around 160,000 clones in the sample, about 80% were seen once. V was shortened by 2 bases and J by 6 bases, with 29 bases between the two germline ends. The V gene's germline CDR1 is MNHNS and CDR2 SASEGT. The CDR3 totals 20 residues. The sample consisted of peripheral blood. The chain joins TRBV6-1 to TRBJ2-1; D might be TRBD2 (5 bases). This TCR was recovered from a woman older than 75 with acute or convalescent COVID-19. Written as DNA, the CDR3 is TGTGCCAGCAGTGAAAAACTCTCAGTATCCGGGATGCGTCGGCTCAATGAGCAGTTCTTC. It specifies CASSEKLSVSGMRRLNEQFF.